A selection of T cell receptor beta chains follows, all from one sample in a study of cytomegalovirus exposure and HLA in healthy donors. Assay: immunoSEQ multiplex PCR; the TCRdb copy retains only in-frame clones and omits some. This table has 180,000 or so clones, about three quarters appearing once. Sequencing was done on a sample of PBMCs. The receptors were gathered from a man younger than 30 in good health and CMV-seronegative. The CDR3 runs from the conserved cysteine through the conserved F or W. A row's size may be missing; if present it is once, few, many or a size class.

>few|TRBV25-1|TRBJ1-4
CASSAVGSGGKLFF
>.|TRBV6-1|TRBJ2-7
CASRTGQGASREQYF
>once|TRBV7-9|TRBJ2-2
CASRRSSDTGELFF
>.|TRBV18|TRBJ2-7
CASSPGTPAYEQYF
>once|TRBV7-2|TRBJ1-6
CASSLGQGGYSPLHF
>.|TRBV4-2|TRBJ2-7
CASSQDMAGAYEQYF
>.|TRBV4-1|TRBJ2-3
CASSQDILAPDTQYF
>.|TRBV2|TRBJ2-4
CASTQQGLAKNIQYF
>few|TRBV7-6|TRBJ2-1
CASSPILGPYNEQFF
>.|TRBV28|TRBJ1-3
CASSFWEGQGSGNTIYF
>.|TRBV6-6|TRBJ1-1
CASSYSTALTEAFF
>.|TRBV5-1|TRBJ1-2
CASSLGLTYGYTF
>few|TRBV18|TRBJ2-2
CASSPRDSSTGELFF
>.|TRBV7-8|TRBJ2-2
CASSLTRGNTGELFF
>.|TRBV7-9|TRBJ1-1
CSSSLVGTGRMNTEAFF
>.|TRBV25-1|TRBJ2-7
CASSGRLAYEQYF
>.|TRBV7-9|TRBJ2-1
CASSPRGQINNEQFF
>.|TRBV9|TRBJ2-7
CASSRDRGFYEQYF
>.|TRBV5-5|TRBJ2-3
CASSLRQVLRVADTQYF
>.|TRBV5-6|TRBJ2-5
CASSPDRVETQYF
>.|TRBV4-2|TRBJ2-5
CASSLLGTREFVSQYF
>.|TRBV9|TRBJ2-1
CASSSSGTENNEQFF
>.|TRBV12-5|TRBJ2-1
CASGLPKSRVNNEQFF
>.|TRBV9|TRBJ2-5
CASSVRDYTETQYF
>.|TRBV19|TRBJ2-5
CASSTPPGHQYF
>.|TRBV5-6|TRBJ1-1
CASSSRGRKNTEAFF
>few|TRBV4-3|TRBJ1-2
CASSQVSGGERGYTF
>many|TRBV4-3|TRBJ1-1
CASSRQAGTEAFF
>few|TRBV6-5|.
CASSYGTSGVGEQYF
>.|TRBV19|TRBJ1-2
CASSILDSNGYTF
>.|TRBV5-4|TRBJ2-1
CASSRTGGRYNEQFF
>.|TRBV5-8|TRBJ2-7
CASRRTAPLSPYF
>.|TRBV6-1|TRBJ2-7
CASRKGGGEQYF
>few|TRBV7-2|TRBJ1-5
CASSLVNSASNQPQHF
>.|TRBV6-1|TRBJ1-6
CASSGQMGTVSYNSPLHF
>.|TRBV5-4|TRBJ2-1
CASSLPGYNEQFF
>few|TRBV10-3|TRBJ1-1
CAISESNTGGKTEAFF
>.|TRBV4-2|TRBJ1-2
CASSQQHRTGGYGYTF
>few|TRBV6-5|TRBJ1-1
CASSYTDRVRTEAFF
>few|TRBV5-1|TRBJ2-5
CASSPGTGKETQYF
>.|TRBV5-1|TRBJ2-1
CASSLLGDEQFF
>.|TRBV5-8|TRBJ1-5
CASSLSYTHQPQHF
>.|TRBV7-9|TRBJ2-7
CASRPGTGAYEQYF